Listed below are T cell receptor beta chains from one sample, sequenced in a study of blood T cell repertoires in COVID-19. Assay used: immunoSEQ multiplex PCR; TCRdb lists only in-frame clones, some missing. The sample comprises roughly 59,000 clones, around 73% of which are singletons, and about 12% rests with the top ten. What was sequenced was peripheral blood. The receptor source for this set is an elderly man with acute or convalescent COVID-19. Each CDR3 is given with its conserved first and last residue. The order of the fields is V gene, clone size, D gene, J gene, CDR3 protein, CDR3 DNA. A D gene is named only where the DNA matches it firmly. Expanded clones are given a class, and other clones once, few, many or no size at all.

TRBV27,NA,NA,TRBJ1-4,CASSSLLPYNEKLFF,TGTGCCAGCAGTTCCCTACTCCCGTATAATGAAAAACTGTTTTTT
TRBV27,NA,NA,TRBJ2-1,CASSFSPFDEQFF,TGTGCCAGCAGTTTTAGTCCATTCGATGAGCAGTTCTTC
TRBV5-1,NA,NA,TRBJ2-5,CASSLGAGQETQYF,TGCGCCAGCAGCTTGGGGGCAGGACAAGAGACCCAGTACTTC
TRBV5-6,NA,TRBD2,TRBJ2-7,CASSFSSGTYEQYF,TGTGCCAGCAGCTTTTCTAGCGGGACCTACGAGCAGTACTTC
TRBV5-1,NA,NA,TRBJ2-7,CASSFEGYEQYF,TGCGCCAGCAGCTTTGAGGGCTACGAGCAGTACTTC
TRBV15,NA,NA,TRBJ1-6,CATSKGGANSPLHF,TGTGCCACCAGCAAGGGAGGGGCGAATTCACCCCTCCACTTT
TRBV5-4,NA,TRBD1,TRBJ1-1,CASSSPRGQANTEAFF,TGTGCCAGCAGCTCGCCGCGGGGACAGGCGAACACTGAAGCTTTCTTT
TRBV7-9,NA,NA,TRBJ2-3,CASSLDRGEDTQYF,TGTGCCAGCAGCTTAGACCGGGGAGAAGATACGCAGTATTTT
TRBV5-1,NA,NA,TRBJ2-7,CASSGPGLAFVEQYF,TGCGCCAGCAGCGGCCCGGGACTTGCGTTTGTCGAGCAGTACTTC
TRBV5-4,many,TRBD1,TRBJ2-7,CASSLGQGNGEQYF,TGTGCCAGCAGCTTGGGACAGGGAAACGGCGAGCAGTACTTC
TRBV30,few,TRBD1,TRBJ1-2,CACHRGTGYTF,TGTGCCTGCCACAGGGGAACTGGCTACACCTTC
TRBV11-3,NA,TRBD2,TRBJ2-5,CASSFRTSGRGQETQYF,TGTGCCAGCAGCTTCCGGACTAGCGGGAGAGGGCAAGAGACCCAGTACTTC
TRBV19,NA,NA,TRBJ2-7,CASKDKSSYEQYF,TGTGCCAGTAAGGACAAGAGCTCCTACGAGCAGTACTTC
TRBV5-4,NA,NA,TRBJ1-2,CASSPPLGGRGHGYTF,TGTGCCAGCAGCCCTCCTCTGGGGGGGCGCGGTCATGGCTACACCTTC
TRBV4-1,NA,NA,TRBJ2-2,CASSQQGRGTGELFF,TGCGCCAGCAGCCAGCAGGGAAGAGGCACCGGGGAGCTGTTTTTT
TRBV29-1,few,NA,TRBJ2-2,CSVPNTGELFF,TGCAGCGTCCCAAACACCGGGGAGCTGTTTTTT
TRBV25-1,NA,NA,TRBJ2-1,CASSDWGGADNEQFF,TGTGCCAGCAGTGATTGGGGTGGGGCGGACAATGAGCAGTTCTTC
TRBV11-3,few,NA,TRBJ2-3,CASTFSDTQYF,TGTGCCAGCACCTTTTCTGATACGCAGTATTTT
TRBV11-2,NA,TRBD1,TRBJ1-5,CASSPGQGAGQPQHF,TGTGCCAGCAGCCCCGGACAGGGGGCTGGGCAGCCCCAGCATTTT
TRBV5-5,NA,NA,TRBJ1-1,CASSLAGSTEAFF,TGTGCCAGCAGCCTAGCCGGATCTACTGAAGCTTTCTTT
TRBV29-1,NA,TRBD2,TRBJ2-7,CSVEGSSGGAEYEQYF,TGCAGCGTTGAAGGGAGTAGCGGGGGGGCTGAATACGAGCAGTACTTC
TRBV14,NA,TRBD2,TRBJ2-5,CASTPSGRAGETQYF,TGTGCCAGCACCCCAAGCGGGAGGGCCGGGGAGACCCAGTACTTC
TRBV2,NA,NA,TRBJ2-7,CASSSSSYEQYF,TGTGCCAGCAGTAGTAGCTCCTACGAGCAGTACTTC
TRBV11-3,NA,NA,TRBJ1-1,CASSAGTEAFF,TGTGCCAGCAGCGCCGGGACAGAAGCTTTCTTT
TRBV10-3,NA,TRBD1,TRBJ1-1,CAISTGVNTEAFF,TGTGCCATCAGTACAGGGGTGAACACTGAAGCTTTCTTT
TRBV6-4,NA,TRBD1,TRBJ1-2,CASSDSGQVGYTF,TGTGCCAGCAGTGACTCGGGACAGGTTGGCTACACCTTC